The source of this T cell receptor (beta chain) is a study of T-cell reconstitution after alpha-beta-depleted transplantation in children. Preparation of the TCRbeta library involved a method that used unique molecular identifiers. TCRdb re-called the PCR reads through MiXCR, storing one row per CDR3 protein. The data contain roughly 200,000 distinct CDR3 sequences, over 5.5% of them singletons. This CDR3 has 16 residues. Germline V gene data show CDR1 as LGHDT and CDR2 as YNNKEL (reference sequence). In its sample, this clonotype was seen a few times. Relative to the germline gene, one junction end is altered; a read error may explain this.

The specimen comprised PBMCs from the stem cell graft donor, sampled from the stem cell graft. The source of this sequence is a human donor who donated a stem cell graft to a child with Wiskott-Aldrich syndrome. The chain joins TRBV3-1 to TRBJ2-1; TRBD2 matches 13 bases. CDR3 sequence reads: CASSQPLAGGHNEQFF. The CDR3 nucleotides are TGTGCCAGCAGCCAGCCACTAGCGGGGGGGCACAATGAGCAGTTTTTC.